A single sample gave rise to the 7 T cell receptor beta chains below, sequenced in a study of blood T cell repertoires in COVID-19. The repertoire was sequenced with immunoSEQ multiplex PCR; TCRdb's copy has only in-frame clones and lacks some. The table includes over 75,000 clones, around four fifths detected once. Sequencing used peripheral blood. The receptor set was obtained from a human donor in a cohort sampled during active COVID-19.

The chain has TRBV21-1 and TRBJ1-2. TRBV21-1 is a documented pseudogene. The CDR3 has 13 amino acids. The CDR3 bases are TGTGCCAGCAATATCGAACTCGGCTATGGCTACACCTTC. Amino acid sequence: CASNIELGYGYTF.

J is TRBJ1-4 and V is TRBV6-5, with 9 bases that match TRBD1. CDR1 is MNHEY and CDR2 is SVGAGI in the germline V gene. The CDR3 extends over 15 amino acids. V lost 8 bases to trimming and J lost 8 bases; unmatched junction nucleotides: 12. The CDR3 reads CASGPTGGAREKLFF. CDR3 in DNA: TGTGCCAGCGGTCCTACAGGGGGCGCAAGGGAAAAACTGTTTTTT.

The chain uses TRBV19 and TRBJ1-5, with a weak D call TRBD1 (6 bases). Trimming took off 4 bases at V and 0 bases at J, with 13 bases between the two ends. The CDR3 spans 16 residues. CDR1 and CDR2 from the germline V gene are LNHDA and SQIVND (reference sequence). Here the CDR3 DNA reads TGTGCCAGTAGTACGGACAGCATTAATAGCAATCAGCCCCAGCATTTT. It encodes CASSTDSINSNQPQHF. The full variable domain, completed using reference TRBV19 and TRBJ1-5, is DGGITQSPKYLFRKEGQNVTLSCEQNLNHDAMYWYRQDPGQGLRLIYYSQIVNDFQKGDIAEGYSVSREKKESFPLTVTSAQKNPTAFYLCASSTDSINSNQPQHFGDGTRLSIL.

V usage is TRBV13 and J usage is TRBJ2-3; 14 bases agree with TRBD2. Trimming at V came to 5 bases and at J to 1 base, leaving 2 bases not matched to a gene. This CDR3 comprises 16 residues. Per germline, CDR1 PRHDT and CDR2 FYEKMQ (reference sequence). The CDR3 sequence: CASSPGLAGGTDTQYF. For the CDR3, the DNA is TGTGCCAGCAGCCCGGGACTAGCGGGAGGCACAGATACGCAGTATTTT.

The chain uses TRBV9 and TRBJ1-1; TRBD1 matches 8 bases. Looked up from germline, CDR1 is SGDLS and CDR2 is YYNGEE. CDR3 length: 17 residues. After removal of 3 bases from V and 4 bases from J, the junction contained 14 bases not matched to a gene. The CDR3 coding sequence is TGTGCCAGCAGCGCAGGTTGGGGACAGGCCCTTGTCACTGAAGCTTTCTTT. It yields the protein CASSAGWGQALVTEAFF.

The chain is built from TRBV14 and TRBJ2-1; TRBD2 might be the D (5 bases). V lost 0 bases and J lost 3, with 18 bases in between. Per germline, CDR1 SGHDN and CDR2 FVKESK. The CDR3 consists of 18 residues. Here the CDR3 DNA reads TGTGCCAGCAGCCAAGAGGGCCTGAGCGGCGTCTTCTACAATGAGCAGTTCTTC. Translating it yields CASSQEGLSGVFYNEQFF.

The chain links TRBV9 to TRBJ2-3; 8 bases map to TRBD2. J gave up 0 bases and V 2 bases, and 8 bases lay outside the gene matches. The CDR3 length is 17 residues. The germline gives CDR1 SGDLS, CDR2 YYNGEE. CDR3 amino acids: CASSVLSSGSSTDTQYF. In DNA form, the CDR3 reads TGTGCCAGCAGCGTTTTGTCTAGCGGGTCTAGCACAGATACGCAGTATTTT.